The entry below gives a single TCR beta chain sequence along with its context. What it binds is unknown. CDR3 length: 14 amino acids. The V and J ends lost 4 bases and 5 bases respectively, with 15 bases between them. CDR1 is SGHDT, CDR2 YYEEEE, per germline. The table came from immunoSEQ multiplex PCR; TCRdb's copy has only in-frame clones and leaves some out. The repertoire includes thousands of clones, around 92% of them detected once, and roughly 1.6% sits in the top ten. This entry comes from a study of T cell repertoires in ileal Crohn's disease. Overall study: Patients had a median approximately 7.2-year disease duration, and approximately 36% were active smokers. Thiopurines (around 10) or anti-TNF agents (approximately 20) were given postoperatively to about half.

Findings and caveats of the study: Clonal expansions were more frequent in active smokers than non-smokers at surgery.

This receptor was taken from an adult with Crohn's disease. The specimen sequenced was ileal tissue. The V call is TRBV5-6, the J call TRBJ2-5; D gene unclear. DNA for the CDR3: TGTGCCAGCAGCCACTCCTTCGTCCCGGAGACCCAGTACTTC. This sequence encodes CASSHSFVPETQYF.